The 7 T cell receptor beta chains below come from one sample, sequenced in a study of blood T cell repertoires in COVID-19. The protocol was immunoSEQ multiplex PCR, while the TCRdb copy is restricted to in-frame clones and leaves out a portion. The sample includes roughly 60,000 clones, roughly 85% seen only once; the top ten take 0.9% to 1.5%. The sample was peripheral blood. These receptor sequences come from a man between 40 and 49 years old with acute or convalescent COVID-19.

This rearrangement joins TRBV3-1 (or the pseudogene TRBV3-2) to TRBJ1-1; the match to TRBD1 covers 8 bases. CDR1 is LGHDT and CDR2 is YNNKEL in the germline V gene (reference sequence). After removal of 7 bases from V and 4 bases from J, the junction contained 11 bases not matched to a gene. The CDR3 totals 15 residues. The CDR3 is CASIGGGTGGTEAFF. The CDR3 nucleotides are TGTGCCAGCATTGGGGGCGGAACAGGGGGCACTGAAGCTTTCTTT.

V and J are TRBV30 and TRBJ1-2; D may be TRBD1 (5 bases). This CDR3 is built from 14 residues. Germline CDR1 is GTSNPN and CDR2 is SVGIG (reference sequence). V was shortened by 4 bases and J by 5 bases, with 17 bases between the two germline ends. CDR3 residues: CAWTDRGRGYGYTF. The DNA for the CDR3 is TGTGCCTGGACCGATCGGGGTCGGGGGTATGGCTACACCTTC.

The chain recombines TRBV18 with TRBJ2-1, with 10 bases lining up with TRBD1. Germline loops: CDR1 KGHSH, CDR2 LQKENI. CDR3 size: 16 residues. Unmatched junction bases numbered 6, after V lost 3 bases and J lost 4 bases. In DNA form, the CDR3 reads TGTGCCAGCTCACCCTTCGGGACAGGGGATTACAATGAGCAGTTCTTC. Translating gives CASSPFGTGDYNEQFF.

The CDR3 here is CASSLVSGWMNTEAFF. CDR3 DNA: TGTGCCAGCAGCTTAGTGTCAGGCTGGATGAACACTGAAGCTTTCTTT. The rearrangement joins TRBV7-9 to TRBJ1-1; no clear D. Germline CDR1 reads SEHNR; CDR2 reads FQNEAQ (reference sequence). V shed 1 base and J shed 0 bases, with 12 bases lying between them. The CDR3 is 16 residues long.

For the CDR3, the DNA is TGCGCCAGCAGCCACGCTGGGGATAACAGGGAAAAACTGTTTTTT. It translates to CASSHAGDNREKLFF. V and J are TRBV4-1 and TRBJ1-4, with TRBD1 as a possible D gene (5 bases). The V gene's germline CDR1 is MGHRA and CDR2 YSYEKL. This CDR3 has 15 residues. V lost 3 bases to trimming and J lost 8 bases, with 16 bases between them.

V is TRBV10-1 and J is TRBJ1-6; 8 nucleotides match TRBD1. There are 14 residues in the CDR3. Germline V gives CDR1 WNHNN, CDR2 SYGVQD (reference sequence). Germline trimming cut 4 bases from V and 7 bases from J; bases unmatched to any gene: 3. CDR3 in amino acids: CASSADRVNSPLHF. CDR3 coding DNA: TGCGCCAGCAGTGCGGACAGGGTAAATTCACCCCTCCACTTT.

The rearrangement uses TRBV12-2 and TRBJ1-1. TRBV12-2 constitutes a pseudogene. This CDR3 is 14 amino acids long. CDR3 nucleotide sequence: TGTGCAAGTCGCCCCTCGGGGGGGAACACTGAAGCTTTCTTT. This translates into CASRPSGGNTEAFF.